Following are 8 T cell receptor beta chains from one sample sequenced in a study of PD-L1 blockade in urothelial cancer. Clones were read by immunoSEQ multiplex PCR, and TCRdb kept only the in-frame ones, dropping some. There are tens of thousands of clones in the sample; roughly four fifths occur only once, and about 17% lies in the top ten. Source: PBMCs, taken around atezolizumab (anti-PD-L1) treatment. These receptors originate from a man aged 55 to 70 with urothelial cancer.

V gene TRBV28 combines with J gene TRBJ2-2; 7 bases are shared with TRBD1. Germline V gene lookup returns CDR1 MDHEN and CDR2 SYDVKM. The V and J ends lost 5 bases and 3 bases, in that order; junction bases with no gene match: 0. The CDR3 is made up of 13 amino acids. The CDR3 nucleotides are TGTGCCAGCAGTACAGGGGACACCGGGGAGCTGTTTTTT. The encoded protein is CASSTGDTGELFF.

This rearrangement joins TRBV11-2 to TRBJ2-5; TRBD1 is a possible D gene (5 bases). Germline V gives CDR1 SGHAT, CDR2 FQNNGV. The CDR3 is 14 residues long. V was pared by 5 bases and J by 2 bases, with 12 bases between. The CDR3 region is CASSHRTFQETQYF. CDR3 nucleotide sequence: TGTGCCAGCAGCCACCGGACATTTCAAGAGACCCAGTACTTC.

The genes are TRBV19 and TRBJ2-3; tentatively, D is TRBD2 (5 bases). Deletions cut 9 bases from V and 1 base from J, with 17 bases between. From germline, CDR1 is LNHDA and CDR2 SQIVND (reference sequence). The CDR3 is 15 residues long. The CDR3 loop reads CASLSEDGGTDTQYF. CDR3 coding DNA: TGTGCCAGCCTCTCGGAGGATGGAGGCACAGATACGCAGTATTTT.

The V and J genes are TRBV7-9 and TRBJ2-4; TRBD2 aligns across 7 bases. The CDR3 is 14 residues long. Per the germline V gene, CDR1 is SEHNR and CDR2 is FQNEAQ (reference sequence). The ends lost 4 bases at V and 5 bases at J; junction bases unmatched: 5. The DNA of the CDR3 is TGTGCCAGCAGCTCCAGCGGGACTGAAAACATTCAGTACTTC. Protein: CASSSSGTENIQYF.

The chain employs TRBV2 and TRBJ2-3; 8 bases are a match to TRBD2. Trimming cost V 8 bases and J 4 bases; bases outside gene matches: 14. Germline V CDR1 and CDR2: SNHLY, FYNNEI. This CDR3 is built from 16 residues. The CDR3, as DNA: TGTGCCAGCGACGGGGGGGGTGGGGGATCCCCAGATACGCAGTATTTT. This translates into CASDGGGGGSPDTQYF.

V gene TRBV4-1 combines with J gene TRBJ1-2, with TRBD1 matching over 7 bases. The CDR3 totals 15 residues. V dropped 2 bases and J dropped 4; count of bases not matched to a gene: 7. Germline CDR1 is MGHRA and CDR2 is YSYEKL. CDR3 loop: CASSQPDDRAYGYTF. Here the CDR3 DNA reads TGCGCCAGCAGCCAACCGGACGACAGGGCCTATGGCTACACCTTC.

This clone was seen only a few times. This chain joins TRBV14 and TRBJ2-7; 7 positions agree with TRBD2. Germline CDR1 is SGHDN and CDR2 is FVKESK. After removal of 1 base from V and 2 bases from J, the junction contained 5 bases not matched to a gene. This CDR3 has 15 amino acids. CDR3 loop: CASSQGLLAAYEQYF. CDR3 coding DNA: TGTGCCAGCAGCCAAGGTTTGCTAGCGGCCTACGAGCAGTACTTC.

This sequence joins TRBV6-5 and TRBJ1-6; 7 bases are a match to TRBD1. V gave up 2 bases and J gave up 9 bases; unmatched junction bases: 7. Germline CDR1 MNHEY, CDR2 SVGAGI. The CDR3 has 15 residues. Here the CDR3 reads CASSYQGGSGSPLHF. As DNA, the CDR3 is TGTGCCAGCAGTTACCAGGGGGGCTCGGGTTCACCCCTCCACTTT.